The TCR beta chain described here comes from a study of blood T cells in healthy people across ages. The CDR3 runs to 13 residues. V dropped 4 bases and J dropped 4 bases, with 12 bases sitting between them. CDR1 and CDR2 (germline): SGHKS, YYEKEE (reference sequence). Primers used in a second PCR of roughly 6 to 11 cycles were a sample-barcoded 5' primer and a J-beta primer mix. Every cDNA molecule carried a tag from a template-switch adaptor bearing 12 random nucleotides. TCRdb analysed the 5' RACE reads with MiXCR anew, one entry per CDR3 protein. The data hold roughly 800,000 distinct CDR3 sequences, with 35% to 40% observed a single time. This clonotype was detected many times. The antigen remains unidentified. Findings of the study overall: CMV infection status of these donors was not known. Researchers report that TCR beta diversity correlated strongly with naive T cell percentage.

J is TRBJ2-7 and V is TRBV5-5; D possibly corresponds to TRBD1 (6 bases). Specimen: blood. The source of this sequence is a man aged 18-30 years in good health. In nucleotides, the CDR3 is TGTGCCAGCAGCACACAGGGTGGGTACGAGCAGTACTTC. Translated: CASSTQGGYEQYF.